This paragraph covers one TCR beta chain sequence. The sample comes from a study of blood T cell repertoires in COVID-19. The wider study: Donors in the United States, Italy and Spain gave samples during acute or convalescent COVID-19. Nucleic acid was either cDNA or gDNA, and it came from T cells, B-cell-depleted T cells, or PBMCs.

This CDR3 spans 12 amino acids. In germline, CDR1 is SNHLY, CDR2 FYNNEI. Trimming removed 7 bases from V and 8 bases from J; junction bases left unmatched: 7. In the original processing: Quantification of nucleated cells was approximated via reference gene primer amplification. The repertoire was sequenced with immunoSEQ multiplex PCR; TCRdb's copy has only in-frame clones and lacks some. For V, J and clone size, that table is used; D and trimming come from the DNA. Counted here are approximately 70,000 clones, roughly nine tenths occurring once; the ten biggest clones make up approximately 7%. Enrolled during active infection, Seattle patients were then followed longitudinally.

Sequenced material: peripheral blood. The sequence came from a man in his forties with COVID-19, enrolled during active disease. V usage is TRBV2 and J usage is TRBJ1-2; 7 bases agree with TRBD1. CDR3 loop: CASNSRGWGYTF. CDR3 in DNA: TGTGCCAGCAATTCCAGGGGGTGGGGCTACACCTTC.